This TCR beta chain comes out of a study of T cells in Graves' hyperthyroidism and ophthalmopathy. The patients, who ranged from 18 to 65 in age, presented with newly diagnosed hyperthyroidism lasting under 2 months. Investigators excluded patients with uncontrolled infection, other autoimmune disease, pregnancy or lactation. This blood was taken when hyperthyroidism was first diagnosed, before any ophthalmopathy symptoms existed. This clonotype was recorded many times. A read error may account for a junction end that differs from germline. Per germline, CDR1 KGHDR and CDR2 SFDVKD. The CDR3 is made up of 12 amino acids. Regions amplified from RNA transcripts were the TCR beta CDR3 regions. Researchers ran a first-round RT-PCR on the TCR CDR3 using the HTBI primer set. One entry per CDR3 protein, called by TCRdb with MiXCR from the multiplex PCR reads. The sample has about 300,000 distinct CDR3 sequences, less than 30% seen once.

This chain uses TRBV24-1 with TRBJ1-1; D call uncertain. The sequencing input was blood. The receptor was isolated from a man aged 35 to 55 with Graves' hyperthyroidism that later progressed to Graves' ophthalmopathy. The CDR3: CATSEPHTGAFF. The CDR3 DNA is TGTGCCACCAGTGAACCTCATACTGGAGCTTTCTTT.